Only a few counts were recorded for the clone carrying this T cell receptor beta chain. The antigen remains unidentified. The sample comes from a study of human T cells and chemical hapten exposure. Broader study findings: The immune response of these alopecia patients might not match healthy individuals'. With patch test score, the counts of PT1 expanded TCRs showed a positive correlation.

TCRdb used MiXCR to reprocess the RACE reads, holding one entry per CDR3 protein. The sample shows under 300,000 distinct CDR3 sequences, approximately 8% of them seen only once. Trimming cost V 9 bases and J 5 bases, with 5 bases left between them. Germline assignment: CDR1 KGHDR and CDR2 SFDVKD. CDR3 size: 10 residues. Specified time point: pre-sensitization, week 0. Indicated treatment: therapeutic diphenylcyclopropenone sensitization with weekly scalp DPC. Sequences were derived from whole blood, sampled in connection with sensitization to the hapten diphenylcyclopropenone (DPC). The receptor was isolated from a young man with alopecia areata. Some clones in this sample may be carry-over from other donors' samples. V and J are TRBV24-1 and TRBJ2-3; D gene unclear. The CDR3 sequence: CATAGDTQYF. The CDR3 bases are TGTGCCACCGCCGGAGATACGCAGTATTTT.